These 10 T cell receptor beta chains share one sample of origin, sequenced in a study of cytotoxic CD8 clonotypes in ibrutinib-treated CLL. TCRdb's copy holds only in-frame clones and misses some; the assay was immunoSEQ multiplex PCR. The table includes about 17,000 clones, about two thirds detected once. This material consisted of PBMCs, taken after 12 months of ibrutinib treatment. These receptors all come from a human donor with chronic lymphocytic leukemia.

The J gene is TRBJ2-7, the V gene TRBV5-1; no definite D call. Germline V CDR1 and CDR2: SGHRS, YFSETQ. The CDR3 sequence is 14 residues long. The V and J ends lost 0 bases and 0 bases respectively, with 7 bases between them. The CDR3 is CASSLGLDSYEQYF. In nucleotides, the CDR3 is TGCGCCAGCAGCTTGGGTCTAGACTCCTACGAGCAGTACTTC.

The chain uses TRBV5-1 and TRBJ2-2, with a possible D match to TRBD2 (7 bases). Trimming pared 4 bases from V and 4 bases from J, leaving 14 bases between. The V gene's germline CDR1 is SGHRS and CDR2 YFSETQ. The CDR3 consists of 15 residues. CDR3 sequence: CASSTYREGTGELFF. The DNA for the CDR3 is TGCGCCAGCAGCACTTACAGGGAGGGCACCGGGGAGCTGTTTTTT.

V and J are TRBV4-2 and TRBJ2-1, with 7 bases lining up with TRBD1. Germline V lookup: CDR1 LGHNA, CDR2 YNFKEQ. Trimming at V came to 4 bases and at J to 6 bases, leaving 18 bases not matched to a gene. The CDR3 spans 18 residues. CDR3 nucleotides: TGTGCCAGCAGCCTCCGATCGGGACAGCGTGCAAGCGGCAATGAGCAGTTCTTC. This encodes CASSLRSGQRASGNEQFF.

This sequence joins TRBV30 and TRBJ1-5; D is uncertain. Trimming removed 1 base at V and 4 bases at J, with 8 bases between. This CDR3 is 13 amino acids long. Germline V gene data show CDR1 as GTSNPN and CDR2 as SVGIG (reference sequence). For the CDR3, the DNA is TGTGCCTGGAGTGCGACACAGAATCAGCCCCAGCATTTT. Translating gives CAWSATQNQPQHF.

This chain joins TRBV7-6 and TRBJ2-3, with D perhaps TRBD1 or TRBD2 (6 bases each). Trimming took off 5 bases at V and 5 bases at J, with 20 bases between the two ends. The germline V gene has CDR1 SGHVS and CDR2 FNYEAQ. CDR3 size: 16 residues. In nucleotides, the CDR3 is TGTGCCAGCAGCGCGCGAAGGGGGGACGGACGAGATACGCAGTATTTT. This gives the protein CASSARRGDGRDTQYF. Supplemented by reference TRBV7-6 and TRBJ2-3, the full variable domain reads GAGVSQSPRYKVTKRGQDVALRCDPISGHVSLYWYRQALGQGPEFLTYFNYEAQQDKSGLPNDRFSAERPEGSISTLTIQRTEQRDSAMYRCASSARRGDGRDTQYFGPGTRLTVL.

The genes are TRBV15 and TRBJ1-2; the match to TRBD1 covers 9 bases. Germline values: CDR1 LNHNV, CDR2 YYDKDF (reference sequence). The CDR3 spans 14 residues. V lost 1 base to trimming and J lost 6 bases; unmatched junction nucleotides: 3. The CDR3 DNA follows: TGTGCCACCAGCAGAGTCCGGACAGGGGATGGCTACACCTTC. It translates to CATSRVRTGDGYTF.

This chain joins TRBV18 and TRBJ2-3; 10 positions match TRBD2. V trimming: 4 bases; J trimming: 6 bases; junction bases outside the gene matches: 10. Germline CDR1 is KGHSH and CDR2 is LQKENI. The CDR3 is 16 amino acids. CDR3 sequence (DNA): TGTGCCAGCTCACTAAGGACTAGCGGAGGCATGGATACGCAGTATTTT. Translated, it gives CASSLRTSGGMDTQYF.

Within the sample, this clone is medium-sized. This sequence joins TRBV5-4 and TRBJ1-4; 8 bases match TRBD1. V was pared by 3 bases and J by 6 bases, with 1 base of the junction left unmatched. This CDR3 has 13 amino acids. Germline V gives CDR1 SGHNT, CDR2 YYREEE (reference sequence). This CDR3 reads CASSSGQDEKLFF. For the CDR3, the DNA is TGTGCCAGCAGCTCGGGACAGGATGAAAAACTGTTTTTT.

This chain connects TRBV4-1 to TRBJ2-1; 10 bases line up with TRBD1. Unmatched junction bases numbered 6, after V lost 0 bases and J lost 4 bases. Looked up from germline, CDR1 is MGHRA and CDR2 is YSYEKL. This CDR3 comprises 17 residues. CDR3 DNA: TGCGCCAGCAGCCAAGATAAGGACAGGGGGAAGTACAATGAGCAGTTCTTC. This codes for CASSQDKDRGKYNEQFF.

This chain uses TRBV9 with TRBJ1-1, with D perhaps matching TRBD1 (6 bases). There are 13 residues in the CDR3. V lost 1 base and J 7 bases, leaving 11 bases between the germline ends. CDR1 is SGDLS, CDR2 YYNGEE, per germline. CDR3 nucleotide sequence: TGTGCCAGCAGCGTAAGGGGGGCAGGTGAAGCTTTCTTT. This sequence encodes CASSVRGAGEAFF. Full variable domain (remainder filled in from reference TRBV9 and TRBJ1-1): DSGVTQTPKHLITATGQRVTLRCSPRSGDLSVYWYQQSLDQGLQFLIQYYNGEERAKGNILERFSAQQFPDLHSELNLSSLELGDSALYFCASSVRGAGEAFFGQGTRLTVV.